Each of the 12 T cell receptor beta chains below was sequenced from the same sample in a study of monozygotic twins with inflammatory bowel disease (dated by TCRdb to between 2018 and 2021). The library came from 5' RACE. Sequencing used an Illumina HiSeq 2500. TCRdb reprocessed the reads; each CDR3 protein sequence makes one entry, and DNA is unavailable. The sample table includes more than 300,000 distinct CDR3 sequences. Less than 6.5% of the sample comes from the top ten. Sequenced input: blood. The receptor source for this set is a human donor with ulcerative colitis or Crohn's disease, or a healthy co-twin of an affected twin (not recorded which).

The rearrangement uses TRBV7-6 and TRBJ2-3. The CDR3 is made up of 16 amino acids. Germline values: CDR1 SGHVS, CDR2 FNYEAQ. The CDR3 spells CASSGNSILSTDTQYF. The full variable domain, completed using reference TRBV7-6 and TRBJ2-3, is GAGVSQSPRYKVTKRGQDVALRCDPISGHVSLYWYRQALGQGPEFLTYFNYEAQQDKSGLPNDRFSAERPEGSISTLTIQRTEQRDSAMYRCASSGNSILSTDTQYFGPGTRLTVL.

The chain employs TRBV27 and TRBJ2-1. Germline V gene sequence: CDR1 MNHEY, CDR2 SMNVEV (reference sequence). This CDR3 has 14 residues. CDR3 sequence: CASSSWGSYNEQFF.

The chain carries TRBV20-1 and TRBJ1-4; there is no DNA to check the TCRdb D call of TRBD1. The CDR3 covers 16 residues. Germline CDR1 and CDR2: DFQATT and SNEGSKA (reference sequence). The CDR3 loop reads CSATGTGGAGGEKLFF.

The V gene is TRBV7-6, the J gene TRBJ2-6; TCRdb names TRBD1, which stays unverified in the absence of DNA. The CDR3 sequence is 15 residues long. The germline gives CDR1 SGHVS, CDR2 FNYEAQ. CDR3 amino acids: CASSPPGGGANVLTF.

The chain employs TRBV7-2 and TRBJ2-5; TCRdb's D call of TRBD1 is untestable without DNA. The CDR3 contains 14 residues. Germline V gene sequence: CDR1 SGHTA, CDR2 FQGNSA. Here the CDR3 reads CASSDTDRGETQYF.

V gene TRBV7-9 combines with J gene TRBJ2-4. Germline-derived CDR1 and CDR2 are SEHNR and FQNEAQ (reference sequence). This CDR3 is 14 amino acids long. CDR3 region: CASSLGSRPIRAYF.

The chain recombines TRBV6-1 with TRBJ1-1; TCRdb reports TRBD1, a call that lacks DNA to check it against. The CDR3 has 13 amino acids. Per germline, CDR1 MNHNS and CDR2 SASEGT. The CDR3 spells CASGGQQYTEAFF.

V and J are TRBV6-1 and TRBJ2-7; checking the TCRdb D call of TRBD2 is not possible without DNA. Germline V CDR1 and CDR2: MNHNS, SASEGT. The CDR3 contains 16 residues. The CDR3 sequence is CASHRTTETRGGEQYF.

The CDR3 reads CASSQASEQFF. The V and J genes are TRBV14 and TRBJ2-1. This CDR3 is 11 amino acids long. CDR1 and CDR2 (germline): SGHDN, FVKESK.

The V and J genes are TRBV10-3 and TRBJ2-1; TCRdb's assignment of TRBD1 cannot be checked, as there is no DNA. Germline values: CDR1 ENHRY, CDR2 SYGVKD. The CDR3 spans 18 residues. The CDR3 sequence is CAISEGDRVPVRGNEQFF.

This CDR3 reads CASSNDRSDTQYF. V usage is TRBV5-6 and J usage is TRBJ2-3; TCRdb gives TRBD1 as the D gene, but with no DNA this cannot be confirmed. Germline V gene data show CDR1 as SGHDT and CDR2 as YYEEEE. The length of the CDR3 is 13 residues.

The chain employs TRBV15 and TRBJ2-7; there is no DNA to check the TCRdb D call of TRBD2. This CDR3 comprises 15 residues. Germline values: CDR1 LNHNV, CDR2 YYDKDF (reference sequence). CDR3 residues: CATSAGLAGAYEQYF.